This T cell receptor (beta chain) was retrieved from a study of shared clonotypes between healthy human individuals. Points on this clone: What it recognizes is unknown. Other nucleotide sequences from this sample produce the same CDR3.

General observations from the study: Limitation of the genetic and exposure-history diversity represented came from the few donors. How much donors shared clonotypes was expected to be affected by sequencing depth.

The material for each subset, its genomic DNA, was split evenly across several immunoSEQ plates. The method was immunoSEQ multiplex PCR; TCRdb's version includes in-frame clones alone and lacks a portion of them. The sample lists fewer than 550,000 clones, roughly 85% occurring once. The V end lost 3 bases, the J end lost 0 bases, and 8 bases lay between the germline ends. The CDR3 runs to 14 residues. Germline CDR1 reads MNHEY; CDR2 reads SMNVEV (reference sequence). The V call is TRBV27, the J call TRBJ1-2; D perhaps matches TRBD1 (5 bases). This TCR came from a woman aged 40-49 years in good health. Some clones in this sample may be carry-over from other donors' samples. The sequenced sample was PBMCs. The CDR3: CASSLRTPNYGYTF. For the CDR3, the DNA is TGTGCCAGCAGTTTGCGGACACCTAACTATGGCTACACCTTC.